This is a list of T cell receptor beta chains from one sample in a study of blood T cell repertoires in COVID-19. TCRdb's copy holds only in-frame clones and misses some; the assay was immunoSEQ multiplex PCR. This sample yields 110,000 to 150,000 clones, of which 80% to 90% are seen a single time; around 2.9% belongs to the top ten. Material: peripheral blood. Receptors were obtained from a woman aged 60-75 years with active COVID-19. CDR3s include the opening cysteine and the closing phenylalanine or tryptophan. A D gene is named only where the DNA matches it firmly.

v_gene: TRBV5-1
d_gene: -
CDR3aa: CASRVNTEAFF

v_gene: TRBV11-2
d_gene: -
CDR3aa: CASSLGDTSREKLFF

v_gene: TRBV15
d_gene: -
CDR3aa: CATSSHLTGWGNTEAFF

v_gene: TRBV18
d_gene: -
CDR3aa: CASSPQGLWNEQYF

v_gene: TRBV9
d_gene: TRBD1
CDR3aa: CASSVGPGQGNYEQYF

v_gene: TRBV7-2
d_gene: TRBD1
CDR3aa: CASSLGTGGAETQYF

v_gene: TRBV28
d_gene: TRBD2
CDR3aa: CASSLMGLAGVYEQYF

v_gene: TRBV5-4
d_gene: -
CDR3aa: CASSPFIRMSSSSGANVLTF

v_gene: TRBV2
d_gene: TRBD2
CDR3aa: CASIPGLAVLAKNIQYF

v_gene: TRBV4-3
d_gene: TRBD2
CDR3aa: CASGLVTNTGELFF

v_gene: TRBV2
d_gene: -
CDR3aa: CASARGTANTGELFF

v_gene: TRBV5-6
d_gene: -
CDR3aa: CASSLGQPFPYNEQFF

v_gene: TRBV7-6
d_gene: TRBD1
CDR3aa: CASSPGQGASANEKLFF

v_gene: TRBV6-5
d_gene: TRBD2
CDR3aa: CASRPGLAGRDEYF

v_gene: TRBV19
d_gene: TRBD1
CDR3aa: CASSTLPGQGRPYEQYF

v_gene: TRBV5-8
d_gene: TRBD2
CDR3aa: CASSFGRLALTYEQYF

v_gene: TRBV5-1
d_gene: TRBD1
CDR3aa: CASSPQGGPNEKLFF

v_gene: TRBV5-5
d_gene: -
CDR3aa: CASSPEPDRIYSNQPQHF

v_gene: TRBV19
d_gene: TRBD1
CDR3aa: CASSITTWTGAHTEAFF

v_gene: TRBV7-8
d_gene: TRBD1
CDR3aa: CASSFPDRGSLSSYNSPLHF

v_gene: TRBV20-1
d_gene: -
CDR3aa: CSARTGGYTF